This T cell receptor beta chain emerged from a study of cytomegalovirus exposure and HLA in healthy donors (TCRdb year 2017). About the full investigation: In an earlier analysis of 587 of the donors, 276 Gb of sequence data and 100 million or so unique TCR beta sequences from roughly 200 million T cells were reported. The study was designed to test whether signatures of past pathogen exposure could be identified by cataloging public T cell receptors. The later analysis used no new phenotypic data to find candidate immune exposures, relying instead on TCR beta sequences and their occurrence across donors. Genome-wide SNP genotypes for about 65% of the 666 donors were used in a later genetic analysis, which treated that subset as a discovery cohort. HLA typing included class I and class II loci at four-digit resolution. A later analysis re-examined previously published TCR beta repertoires from 600 to 700 donors and added high-resolution HLA genotyping to investigate patterns of TCR occurrence. To predict cytomegalovirus infection status, the study combined high-throughput TCR immunosequencing, statistical association of individual TCRs with disease status, and machine learning. To decide whether each TCR beta V gene segment behaved as functional or pseudogenic, an earlier analysis of approximately 590 of the donors relied on high-throughput TCR beta sequencing. An early release covering more than 500 HLA-typed donors comprised about 300 gigabases of sequencing data and 85 million to 100 million unique TCR sequences. Roughly 5 DR-DQ haplotypes were handled as single units for association and clustering, since linkage in the cohort was strong. Among 350 to 400 genotyped donors of the cohort, an average of about 240,000 unique TCR beta nucleotide sequences were sequenced per donor, roughly 20% of them non-productive. Along with the approximately 650-subject first cohort, a separate validation cohort of approximately 110 different subjects was used. Using immunosequencing, the study profiled T cell repertoires from 640 or so subjects and related those repertoires to cytomegalovirus serostatus. Typing coverage varied by locus: roughly 629-640 donors for A, B, C, DRB1 and DQB1; under 550 for DQA1; around 570 for DPA1; roughly 450 for DPB1. Donor age, sex, ethnicity and CMV serostatus were collected together with the repertoire data. All discovery cohort repertoires had been generated using a single sequencing platform. Of the approximately 400 genotyped donors, more than 75% were placed in the genetic ancestry cluster associated with self-reported Caucasian donors. Overall results and qualifications from the work: Correlated functional status among segregating V segments might reflect linkage disequilibrium, but an unknown experimental factor could not be ruled out. The classifier was reported to diagnose cytomegalovirus status with high specificity and sensitivity in both the original cohort and the validation cohort. A further reported finding was that TCR beta sequences accurately predicted the HLA-A and HLA-B alleles for most subjects in the first cohort. Most TCR sequences were observed very rarely across donors, whereas some public TCRs were present in many individuals. According to a later analysis, parvovirus B19, influenza, CMV and Epstein-Barr virus appeared linked to several top co-occurrence clusters. Roughly uniform sequencing depth across donors was assumed in presence/absence analyses, although this assumption may not hold. A total of 150 or so TCR beta chains were listed by the study as associated with cytomegalovirus. For the cohort, immune exposure information was limited to CMV serostatus. In a later analysis, HLA-associated TCR beta chains showed more clonal expansion and lower generation probabilities than non-associated chains that were equally common. In an earlier analysis of approximately 600 of the donors, most TCR beta V segments were observed in productive rearrangements about 90% or about 30% of the time, broadly matching IMGT annotations. When HLA alleles, especially DR and DQ, strongly co-occurred, attributing TCR associations to individual alleles was difficult. The earlier analysis of a few hundred of the donors excluded about 16 rarely observed V segments, including chromosome 9 orphons, because counts were too low. According to the authors, the approach could potentially be generalized to other disease states and immunological phenotypes. Specific HLA alleles were associated with over 15,000 TCR beta sequences at a false discovery rate of 0.05 in a later analysis. Because HLA typing was missing for some donors at each locus, association tests included only the typed subset. An association between a missense DCLRE1C variant and V-gene and J-gene trimming of TCR beta chains was found in a later genetic analysis and replicated in an independent cohort. A few of the identified cytomegalovirus-associated TCR beta chains were confirmed in vitro to be specific for cytomegalovirus antigens. The 87-base-pair reads could not distinguish some IMGT-functional V segments, including TRBV6-2 and TRBV6-3, so those segments were excluded. In a later genetic analysis, fewer N-insertions in productive TCRs were reported among donors in an Asian-associated ancestry cluster than the roughly 700-donor mean. A cluster of highly shared sequence variants was judged likely to represent a technical artifact of the sequencing pipeline. In a later analysis, the rate of TCR association differed among HLA loci, with DRB1 alleles having the most associated TCRs and HLA-C alleles having the fewest. Most CMV-associated TCR beta chains appeared to be HLA-restricted in a later analysis, and the HLA associations seemed to be driven largely by CMV exposure. In this cohort, only TCR beta chains were sequenced, and detectable features were limited by the absence of alpha or paired-chain data.

The cohort comprised fewer than 700 healthy bone marrow donors. All cohort members were sampled while nominally healthy, although unrecorded immune exposures were likely present. The donor was CMV seronegative and belonged to the group of more than 300 seronegative cohort members. Every donor gave a peripheral blood sample, and the peripheral blood mononuclear cells from that sample were used for TCR beta sequencing. Genomic DNA extraction from the blood cell samples was performed with the Qiagen DNeasy Blood Extraction Kit. The library was obtained by the immunoSEQ multiplex PCR assay. For the multiplex PCR, a mixture combining 60 forward primers for TCR Vbeta segments and 13 reverse primers for TCR Jbeta segments was used. A multiplex PCR assay on genomic DNA amplified the CDR3 region of rearranged TCR beta genes. The Illumina HiSeq System was used to sequence the amplified TCR beta libraries as 87-base-pair reads. In the original analysis: A later analysis tallied around 80 million unique TCR beta chains across the 666 repertoires, and approximately 9.9 million of those chains were shared by two or more donors. Raw reads were error-corrected and collapsed into unique sequences by a nearest-neighbor algorithm in which closely related sequences were merged to remove PCR and sequencing errors. To assign V, D and J gene segments, CDR3 sequences were aligned to IMGT reference sequences. Each retained sequence needed at least a six-nucleotide match to both a V gene segment and a J gene segment. A rearrangement counted as productive if the CDR3 had no stop codons and remained in frame with V and J, and every other rearrangement counted as non-productive. CDR3 was defined according to IMGT convention as the region running from the second conserved V-encoded cysteine to the conserved J-encoded phenylalanine. Sequences without an unambiguous match to a single V gene segment were excluded from the earlier analysis of about 640 of the donors. An earlier analysis of several hundred of the donors called V segments functional above 56.7% productive rearrangements and segregating when the between-donor standard deviation exceeded 5%. A statistical classification framework was built to diagnose cytomegalovirus status from the catalog of TCR beta chain sequences. In a later analysis, V and J genes were assigned by comparing TCR nucleotide sequences against IMGT/GENE-DB human TR gene sequences. In a later analysis, CDR3 sequences and most-parsimonious VDJ recombination scenarios were assigned using the TCRdist pipeline. In a later analysis, each TCR beta chain was defined by its CDR3 amino acid sequence together with its V-gene family, and reads without a unique V-gene family were excluded. To address suspected cross-contamination and a sequencing artifact, a later analysis removed 450 to 700 highly shared, low-generation-probability nucleotide sequences. A later analysis calculated a clonal expansion index for each public chain from normalized within-repertoire ranks of inferred template counts. A later analysis computed generation probabilities with a VDJ recombination model fitted to out-of-frame rearrangements, and checked the results against IGoR. A later analysis scored TCR-TCR, TCR-HLA and TCR-CMV co-occurrence with hypergeometric tests, applying a repertoire-size bias correction to TCR pairs. To estimate false discovery rates, a later analysis permuted the HLA or CMV assignments 20 times. In a later analysis, co-occurring TCRs were grouped using DBSCAN, and TCRdist sequence similarity was added for clustering within HLA-allele-positive subsets. Repertoires with fewer than 30,000 or more than 120,000 public chains, plus five repertoires with anomalous nucleotide sharing, were excluded from co-occurrence clustering. TCRdb provides this immuneACCESS table in a form limited to in-frame rearrangements. Some clones are lacking; in checked studies, under half of them reflect an unresolved V gene, and why the rest are absent is not known. V, J and clone size are taken as reported in that table, and D and trimming were inferred from the DNA itself. Present in this sample are 60,000 to 70,000 clones, 80% of which were seen just once. Almost 4.5% of the sample rests with the top ten.

On this clone: There is no known antigen for this receptor. No base quality values were provided; no much bigger clone lies one nucleotide off.

Taken from cysteine to phenylalanine, the CDR3 has 15 residues. Only the CDR3 portion is preserved as DNA: 45 bases, with reading frame beginning at the first base. CDR1 and CDR2, looked up from the germline V gene (reference sequence), are GTSNPN and SVGIG. Clipping removes 2 bases from V and 6 bases from J, with 11 as the unmatched junction base count. The V gene is TRBV30 and the J gene is TRBJ2-3; 7 of the junction bases match TRBD1. This clonotype was obtained from a woman between 25 and 40 years old in good health and CMV-seronegative. The sequenced material came from PBMCs. Here the CDR3 is given as CAWSTQDRVGDTQYF. The nucleotides read TGTGCCTGGAGTACACAAGACAGGGTAGGGGATACGCAGTATTTT.